Following are 29 T cell receptor beta chains from one sample sequenced in a study of T-cell memory formation after mild COVID-19. TCRdb recomputed calls from the 5' RACE reads with MiXCR, one row per CDR3 protein. The data contain some 260,000 distinct CDR3 sequences, around 15% of them seen just once; the ten biggest clones take up about 4%. The sequenced sample was PBMCs or a T cell subset sorted from them (not recorded which). These receptors all stem from a man between 18 and 35 years old who had mild COVID-19 (a few samples of this study predate the infection). Cell type and time point are not known.

The CDR3 bases are TGTGCCAGCAGCTTCGGGACAACTCAAGAGACCCAGTACTTC. Its protein is CASSFGTTQETQYF. This rearrangement joins TRBV7-8 to TRBJ2-5; the D gene is possibly TRBD1 (6 bases). V dropped 3 bases and J dropped 2 bases, with 10 bases sitting between them. The germline gives CDR1 SGHVS, CDR2 FQNEAQ. The CDR3 runs 14 residues.

This clonotype has a handful of counts. The J gene is TRBJ2-7, the V gene TRBV27, with 7 bases aligning to TRBD2. Unmatched junction bases numbered 11, after V lost 6 bases and J lost 3 bases. Germline CDR1 reads MNHEY; CDR2 reads SMNVEV (reference sequence). The CDR3 has 15 residues. The CDR3 DNA follows: TGTGCCAGCAGCCAACTGGACCAGCGGGACTACGAGCAGTACTTC. This encodes CASSQLDQRDYEQYF.

The chain uses TRBV27 and TRBJ2-4; possibly TRBD2 for D (5 bases). Looked up from germline, CDR1 is MNHEY and CDR2 is SMNVEV (reference sequence). The CDR3 runs 16 residues. Trimming took off 2 bases at V and 6 bases at J, with 17 bases between the two ends. The chain's CDR3 is CASSLLAPSQGNIQYF. The CDR3 coding sequence is TGTGCCAGCAGTTTACTAGCCCCCAGCCAAGGAAACATTCAGTACTTC.

This clonotype showed up just a few times. The genes are TRBV18 and TRBJ1-5; possible D gene TRBD1, 6 bases. This CDR3 is built from 16 residues. V lost 3 bases and J 1 base, leaving 13 bases between the germline ends. Per the germline V gene, CDR1 is KGHSH and CDR2 is LQKENI. The CDR3: CASSPQGSGSNQPQHF. The CDR3 DNA follows: TGTGCCAGCTCACCGCAGGGGAGTGGAAGCAATCAGCCCCAGCATTTT.

This clonotype was seen more than once but under ten times. An end of the junction differs from the germline gene, which may be a read error. The CDR3 loop is CASTLGSSWEKLFF. CDR3 in DNA: TGTGCCAGCACCTTAGGCAGTTCTTGGGAAAAACTGTTTTTT. The chain has TRBV7-9 and TRBJ1-4; D gene uncertain. The CDR3 runs to 14 residues. CDR1 SEHNR and CDR2 FQNEAQ come from the germline V gene (reference sequence).

The V and J genes are TRBV20-1 and TRBJ1-3; D is ambiguous. The germline V gene has CDR1 DFQATT and CDR2 SNEGSKA (reference sequence). The CDR3 consists of 13 residues. Trimming cost V 6 bases and J 1 base, with 10 bases left between them. CDR3 nucleotides: TGCAGTGCCTTGGCGGATTCTGGAAACACCATATATTTT. Its translation: CSALADSGNTIYF.

V is TRBV10-3 and J is TRBJ1-5, with D perhaps matching TRBD1 (6 bases). The germline CDR1 and CDR2 sequences are ENHRY and SYGVKD. This CDR3 region has 14 residues. V was trimmed by 4 bases and J by 7 bases, leaving 14 bases between them. The CDR3 is CAISVTGSNQPQHF. The CDR3 nucleotides are TGTGCCATCAGTGTAACAGGGTCTAACCAGCCCCAGCATTTT.

This clonotype was observed a few times. This chain joins TRBV5-1 and TRBJ1-2; 11 nucleotides line up with TRBD1. Per germline, CDR1 SGHRS and CDR2 YFSETQ. The V segment lost 5 bases and the J segment 4 bases; nucleotides outside the gene matches: 7. The CDR3 sequence is 15 residues long. The CDR3 sequence is CASSPGQGDFYGYTF. CDR3 coding DNA: TGCGCCAGCAGTCCGGGACAGGGGGATTTCTATGGCTACACCTTC.

This clonotype was counted between two and nine times. V and J are TRBV9 and TRBJ2-5; D may match TRBD1 or TRBD2 (5 bases each). V lost 3 bases, J lost 4 bases, and 13 bases lay in between. Germline V gene data show CDR1 as SGDLS and CDR2 as YYNGEE. The CDR3 covers 14 residues. CDR3 in DNA: TGTGCCAGCAGCGAGGGACCCTTGGGAGAGACCCAGTACTTC. Its protein product is CASSEGPLGETQYF. Supplemented by reference TRBV9 and TRBJ2-5, the full variable domain reads DSGVTQTPKHLITATGQRVTLRCSPRSGDLSVYWYQQSLDQGLQFLIQYYNGEERAKGNILERFSAQQFPDLHSELNLSSLELGDSALYFCASSEGPLGETQYFGPGTRLLVL.

The V call is TRBV12-3 or TRBV12-4, the J call TRBJ2-1; no clear D. V was cut by 6 bases and J by 3 bases, with 6 bases left in between. This CDR3 has 12 residues. CDR3: CASRGSYNEQFF. As DNA, the CDR3 is TGTGCCAGCAGGGGCAGCTACAATGAGCAGTTCTTC.

This clonotype was detected a few times. The gene calls are TRBV2 and TRBJ2-2; no clear D. The CDR3 sequence is 13 residues long. V lost 5 bases, J lost 4 bases, and 8 bases lay in between. Looked up from germline, CDR1 is SNHLY and CDR2 is FYNNEI. Written as DNA, the CDR3 is TGTGCCAGCAGTTCCCCCGGCACCGGGGAGCTGTTTTTT. Its translation is CASSSPGTGELFF.

This clonotype has just a few counts. The chain uses TRBV9 and TRBJ1-2; no clear D gene. This CDR3 spans 12 amino acids. Trimming stripped 2 bases from V and 5 bases from J, with 7 bases between. The germline gives CDR1 SGDLS, CDR2 YYNGEE. CDR3 loop: CASSVDGYGYTF. CDR3 nucleotide sequence: TGTGCCAGCAGCGTGGACGGGTATGGCTACACCTTC.

This clonotype was picked up a small number of times. V is TRBV7-9 and J is TRBJ1-4; TRBD1 aligns across 7 bases. The CDR3 has 15 residues. Germline assignment: CDR1 SEHNR and CDR2 FQNEAQ (reference sequence). Unmatched junction bases numbered 11, after V lost 6 bases and J lost 7 bases. CDR3 coding DNA: TGTGCCAGCAGGAATCTGACAGGGAGCCTTGAAAAACTGTTTTTT. This encodes CASRNLTGSLEKLFF.

This clonotype was counted between two and nine times. The rearrangement links TRBV20-1 to TRBJ1-1, with 7 nucleotides matching TRBD1. CDR1 is DFQATT and CDR2 is SNEGSKA in the germline V gene (reference sequence). With 3 bases clipped from V and 2 bases from J, the junction kept 6 bases outside the gene matches. This CDR3 region has 14 residues. As DNA, the CDR3 is TGCAGTGCTAGGCCAGGGGGGATCAACACTGAAGCTTTCTTT. As protein: CSARPGGINTEAFF.

Of note for this clonotype: One junction end disagrees with the germline gene, perhaps due to a read error. This sequence joins TRBV24-1 and TRBJ2-3; D unresolved. CDR1 and CDR2 from the germline V gene are KGHDR and SFDVKD. The CDR3 consists of 15 residues. CDR3 sequence (DNA): TGTGCCACCAGTGATGCAAGGGAAGTGGTAGATACGAAGTATTTT. Translated, it gives CATSDAREVVDTKYF.

The V gene is TRBV10-3, the J gene TRBJ2-2; D is perhaps TRBD2 (5 bases). Looked up from germline, CDR1 is ENHRY and CDR2 is SYGVKD. Trimming removed 5 bases from V and 0 bases from J, with 13 bases in between. CDR3 size: 16 residues. Written as DNA, the CDR3 is TGTGCCATCAGTCCTCGACTATCCCCGAACACCGGGGAGCTGTTTTTT. It translates to CAISPRLSPNTGELFF.

This clonotype was counted a few times. The genes are TRBV28 and TRBJ2-1; 8 bases match TRBD1. The CDR3 runs to 18 residues. The V gene's germline CDR1 is MDHEN and CDR2 SYDVKM. V trimming: 5 bases; J trimming: 0 bases; junction bases outside the gene matches: 12. Here the CDR3 DNA reads TGTGCCAGCAGTGGGACAGGCCCTTCCGCGAGCTCCTACAATGAGCAGTTCTTC. Its protein is CASSGTGPSASSYNEQFF.

The chain has TRBV18 and TRBJ1-6, with TRBD1 identical over 9 bases. The trim removed 2 bases at V and 7 bases at J, leaving 0 bases unmatched. Germline CDR1 reads KGHSH; CDR2 reads LQKENI. This CDR3 has 14 amino acids. CDR3 nucleotides: TGTGCCAGCTCACCAACAGGGGGCAATTCACCCCTCCACTTT. It encodes CASSPTGGNSPLHF.

This clonotype came up a few times. V gene TRBV5-1 combines with J gene TRBJ2-3, with D perhaps matching TRBD2 (5 bases). This CDR3 contains 14 residues. Trimming stripped 6 bases from V and 1 base from J, with 12 bases between. Germline CDR1 is SGHRS and CDR2 is YFSETQ. The CDR3 coding sequence is TGCGCCAGCAACGCGGGTGAGGGCACAGATACGCAGTATTTT. Its protein product is CASNAGEGTDTQYF.

The chain links TRBV6-2 or TRBV6-3 to TRBJ1-6; 10 nucleotides agree with TRBD1. The J segment lost 12 bases and the V segment lost 7 bases, leaving 12 bases of the junction unmatched. Germline V lookup: CDR1 MNHEY, CDR2 SVGEGT. CDR3 size: 15 residues. The chain's CDR3 is CASTGTGANSGPLHF. The CDR3 DNA reads TGTGCCAGCACCGGGACAGGGGCCAATTCCGGACCCCTCCACTTT.

This chain links TRBV7-3 with TRBJ2-3, with D tentatively TRBD1 (6 bases). Germline loops: CDR1 SGHTA, CDR2 FQGTGA. V lost 5 bases and J 4 bases, leaving 10 bases between the germline ends. The CDR3 extends over 13 amino acids. The CDR3 coding sequence is TGTGCCAGCAGCCGCGGACAGCCAGATACGCAGTATTTT. Its protein is CASSRGQPDTQYF.

This clonotype was seen more than once but under ten times. The CDR3 sequence is CATKNTRGDSPLHF. The CDR3, as DNA: TGTGCCACCAAAAACACCCGGGGGGATTCACCCCTCCACTTT. The chain joins TRBV12-3 or TRBV12-4 to TRBJ1-6, with a tentative D call TRBD1 (5 bases). V shed 10 bases and J shed 8 bases, with 18 bases lying between them. The CDR3 covers 14 residues.

The J gene is TRBJ2-7, the V gene TRBV12-3 or TRBV12-4, with D maybe TRBD2 (6 bases). This CDR3 contains 12 residues. Deletions cut 7 bases from V and 9 bases from J, with 16 bases between. The CDR3 loop is CASTKGLRVQYF. The DNA for the CDR3 is TGTGCCAGCACGAAGGGACTCCGCGTGCAGTACTTC.

A few counts support this clonotype. V gene TRBV28 combines with J gene TRBJ2-7, with 8 nucleotides matching TRBD2. The ends lost 2 bases at V and 1 base at J; junction bases unmatched: 7. The CDR3 contains 16 residues. From germline, CDR1 is MDHEN and CDR2 SYDVKM. CDR3 nucleotide sequence: TGTGCCAGCAGTTTAGGTGACGAGCGGGGGTCCTACGAGCAGTACGTC. As protein: CASSLGDERGSYEQYV.

This rearrangement joins TRBV28 to TRBJ1-4; 7 bases map to TRBD1. This CDR3 has 13 amino acids. Germline V gene sequence: CDR1 MDHEN, CDR2 SYDVKM. The CDR3 bases are TGTGCTGAGCGGGGGACAGATAATGAAAAACTGTTTTTT. Translating gives CAERGTDNEKLFF.

This clonotype has a count of ten or more. The chain is built from TRBV7-2 and TRBJ2-3; 7 nucleotides align to TRBD1. The CDR3 has 13 residues. The germline CDR1 and CDR2 sequences are SGHTA and FQGNSA. Losses at the gene ends were 8 bases for V and 2 bases for J; bases not matched to a gene: 4. The CDR3 nucleotides read TGTGCCAGCGGGACAGCGAACACAGATACGCAGTATTTT. It yields the protein CASGTANTDTQYF.

The V and J genes are TRBV7-6 and TRBJ2-5, with a possible D match to TRBD1 (5 bases). The germline gives CDR1 SGHVS, CDR2 FNYEAQ. Trimming left V 3 bases short and J 0 bases short, with 11 bases between. This CDR3 is built from 15 residues. The chain's CDR3 is CASSFRGQYQETQYF. The CDR3 DNA reads as TGTGCCAGCAGCTTTAGGGGCCAGTACCAAGAGACCCAGTACTTC.

This clonotype was recorded at least ten times. The chain couples TRBV5-1 to TRBJ2-5; D may correspond to TRBD1 or TRBD2 (5 bases each). Trimming cost V 4 bases and J 7 bases, with 14 bases left between them. The CDR3 is made up of 13 amino acids. CDR1 and CDR2 from the germline V gene are SGHRS and YFSETQ. Here the CDR3 reads CASSTGRQGTQYF. The CDR3 DNA is TGCGCCAGCAGCACGGGACGTCAGGGGACCCAGTACTTC.

This clonotype showed up just a few times. The chain joins TRBV20-1 to TRBJ1-1; D perhaps matches TRBD1 (5 bases). V lost 1 base and J 4 bases, leaving 10 bases between the germline ends. The CDR3 has 13 residues. CDR1 is DFQATT and CDR2 is SNEGSKA in the germline V gene (reference sequence). CDR3 bases: TGCAGTGCTAGAGCCAGGGTTGGCACTGAAGCTTTCTTT. Amino acid sequence: CSARARVGTEAFF.